This T cell receptor (beta chain) was captured in a study of cytomegalovirus exposure and HLA in healthy donors. Findings and limits, study-wide: According to a subsequent analysis, TCR clusters from the first cohort were inclined to appear together in the 120 or so validation repertoires. Most TCR sequences were seen very rarely across donors, but some public TCRs occurred in many. Diagnosis of cytomegalovirus status made by the classifier reportedly showed high specificity and sensitivity.

Regarding this clone: Its antigen is undetermined.

Libraries were prepared by immunoSEQ multiplex PCR; TCRdb keeps only in-frame clonotypes and omits some of them. This sample has 200,000 to 250,000 clones; around four fifths occur once, and the top ten carry around an eighth. Trimming took 5 bases from V and 9 from J, leaving 17 bases between them. The length of the CDR3 is 13 residues. The germline gives CDR1 GTSNPN, CDR2 SVGIG (reference sequence). The sequenced sample consisted of PBMCs. The J gene is TRBJ2-1, the V gene TRBV30; D might be TRBD1 or TRBD2, each matching 6 bases. The TCR originated in a woman in her 30s in good health and CMV-seropositive. This chain's CDR3 is CAWYGRGGTEQFF. The CDR3 DNA reads TGTGCCTGGTACGGCAGGGGAGGTACTGAGCAGTTCTTC.